These T cell receptor beta chains were read from a single sample in a study of blood T cell repertoires in COVID-19. Here immunoSEQ multiplex PCR was the method, and the copy in TCRdb shows in-frame clones only, minus some. Found here are about 220,000 clones, about 79% of them singletons; the top ten hold 3% to 4%. Sample: PBMCs or T cells enriched from blood (not recorded which). These TCRs come from an older woman who had recovered from COVID-19. Each CDR3 is given with its conserved first and last residue. Fields, in order: clone size, J gene, CDR3 length, V gene, D gene, CDR3 DNA, CDR3 protein. The D gene is left open where the match is weak. Clone sizes are given selectively: once, few, many, or a class where the clone is expanded.

clone size: .; J gene: TRBJ2-3; CDR3 length: 17; V gene: TRBV18; D gene: .; CDR3 DNA: TGTGCCAGCTCACCACCGGTGGGGGGACCGTTAACAGATACGCAGTATTTT; CDR3 protein: CASSPPVGGPLTDTQYF
clone size: many; J gene: TRBJ2-3; CDR3 length: 16; V gene: TRBV19; D gene: .; CDR3 DNA: TGTGCCAGTAGTTTCCTCCGGGACTGGCAAGTTCATACGCAGTATTTT; CDR3 protein: CASSFLRDWQVHTQYF
clone size: few; J gene: TRBJ1-5; CDR3 length: 14; V gene: TRBV9; D gene: TRBD1; CDR3 DNA: TGTGCCAGCAGCGCGACAGGGGGCAATCAGCCCCAGCATTTT; CDR3 protein: CASSATGGNQPQHF
clone size: .; J gene: TRBJ2-2; CDR3 length: 18; V gene: TRBV7-2; D gene: TRBD2; CDR3 DNA: TGTGCCAGCAGCTTAAATGTCCCGAGCGGGGGGACCACCGGGGAGCTGTTTTTT; CDR3 protein: CASSLNVPSGGTTGELFF
clone size: few; J gene: TRBJ1-4; CDR3 length: 13; V gene: TRBV20-1; D gene: .; CDR3 DNA: TGCAGTGCTAGTGGGGGGCGAGGTGAAAAACTGTTTTTT; CDR3 protein: CSASGGRGEKLFF
clone size: .; J gene: TRBJ1-3; CDR3 length: 17; V gene: TRBV3-1/TRBV3-2; D gene: TRBD1; CDR3 DNA: TGTGCCAGCAGCCAAGATGGGACAGGGTTGGGAGGAAACACCATATATTTT; CDR3 protein: CASSQDGTGLGGNTIYF
clone size: .; J gene: TRBJ2-7; CDR3 length: 13; V gene: TRBV5-1; D gene: .; CDR3 DNA: TGCGCCAGCAGCTTGGCCCTTTTCTACGAGCAGTACTTC; CDR3 protein: CASSLALFYEQYF
clone size: .; J gene: TRBJ2-2; CDR3 length: 15; V gene: TRBV7-8; D gene: .; CDR3 DNA: TGTGCCAGCAGGCGGGTCAGATCGAACACCGGGGAGCTGTTTTTT; CDR3 protein: CASRRVRSNTGELFF
clone size: .; J gene: TRBJ2-3; CDR3 length: 15; V gene: TRBV7-3; D gene: TRBD2; CDR3 DNA: TGTGCCAGCAGCGTGACTAGCGGGGGTACAGATACGCAGTATTTT; CDR3 protein: CASSVTSGGTDTQYF
clone size: .; J gene: TRBJ1-2; CDR3 length: 14; V gene: TRBV3-1/TRBV3-2; D gene: TRBD1; CDR3 DNA: TGTGCCAGCAGTCCTAGGACAGGGAGGTATGGCTACACCTTC; CDR3 protein: CASSPRTGRYGYTF
clone size: once; J gene: TRBJ2-2; CDR3 length: 13; V gene: TRBV27; D gene: .; CDR3 DNA: TGTGCCAGCAGTTCAAGACTCACCGGGGAGCTGTTTTTT; CDR3 protein: CASSSRLTGELFF
clone size: .; J gene: TRBJ2-7; CDR3 length: 18; V gene: TRBV20-1; D gene: TRBD2; CDR3 DNA: TGCAGTGCTAGTCCGACCCTGCGACTAGCGGGAGAGGAGTACGAGCAGTACTTC; CDR3 protein: CSASPTLRLAGEEYEQYF
clone size: .; J gene: TRBJ2-1; CDR3 length: 15; V gene: TRBV4-1; D gene: .; CDR3 DNA: TGCGCCAGCAGCTCCCCGGAGGTTGCTAGCCATGAGCAGTTCTTC; CDR3 protein: CASSSPEVASHEQFF
clone size: once; J gene: TRBJ2-1; CDR3 length: 15; V gene: TRBV5-1; D gene: TRBD2; CDR3 DNA: TGCGCCAGCAGCTCCTCTAGCGGCACAAACAATGAGCAGTTCTTC; CDR3 protein: CASSSSSGTNNEQFF
clone size: .; J gene: TRBJ1-5; CDR3 length: 13; V gene: TRBV13; D gene: .; CDR3 DNA: TGTGCCAGCAGCTTCTCTAGCAATCAGCCCCAGCATTTT; CDR3 protein: CASSFSSNQPQHF
clone size: .; J gene: TRBJ2-7; CDR3 length: 14; V gene: TRBV9; D gene: .; CDR3 DNA: TGTGCCAGCAGCGTAGGTGGTAGCGGTAGCGAGCAGTACTTC; CDR3 protein: CASSVGGSGSEQYF
clone size: .; J gene: TRBJ2-1; CDR3 length: 13; V gene: TRBV5-8; D gene: .; CDR3 DNA: TGTGCCAGCAGCTTTGGGCCAAACAATGAGCAGTTCTTC; CDR3 protein: CASSFGPNNEQFF
clone size: once; J gene: TRBJ1-2; CDR3 length: 13; V gene: TRBV2; D gene: .; CDR3 DNA: TGTGCCAGCTCCATCGGGGGGGGCTATGGCTACACCTTC; CDR3 protein: CASSIGGGYGYTF
clone size: once; J gene: TRBJ2-3; CDR3 length: 18; V gene: TRBV5-4; D gene: TRBD2; CDR3 DNA: TGTGCCAGCAGACGGGGGGCTAGCGGGTGGTCTAGCACAGATACGCAGTATTTT; CDR3 protein: CASRRGASGWSSTDTQYF
clone size: .; J gene: TRBJ1-5; CDR3 length: 15; V gene: TRBV2; D gene: TRBD1; CDR3 DNA: TGTGCCAGCAGCCCTCGGACAGGGCAGGATCAGCCCCAGCATTTT; CDR3 protein: CASSPRTGQDQPQHF
clone size: .; J gene: TRBJ1-2; CDR3 length: 16; V gene: TRBV12-5; D gene: TRBD1; CDR3 DNA: TGTGCTAGTGGTTTGGCCCAGGGGGCGAACGTCTATGGCTACACCTTC; CDR3 protein: CASGLAQGANVYGYTF
clone size: .; J gene: TRBJ2-7; CDR3 length: 11; V gene: TRBV7-9; D gene: TRBD1; CDR3 DNA: TGTGCCAGCAGCCCGGACAGGGTAAAGTACTTC; CDR3 protein: CASSPDRVKYF
clone size: .; J gene: TRBJ1-1; CDR3 length: 15; V gene: TRBV19; D gene: TRBD1; CDR3 DNA: TGTGCCAGTAGTACCGGACAGGGAGATGTCGCTGAAGCTTTCTTT; CDR3 protein: CASSTGQGDVAEAFF
clone size: .; J gene: TRBJ2-7; CDR3 length: 18; V gene: TRBV27; D gene: TRBD2; CDR3 DNA: TGTGCCAGCAGTTTATCCCCTCAGGGACTAGCGGGAGGGTACGAGCAGTACTTC; CDR3 protein: CASSLSPQGLAGGYEQYF
clone size: few; J gene: TRBJ2-7; CDR3 length: 15; V gene: TRBV7-8; D gene: TRBD1; CDR3 DNA: TGTGCCAGCAGCTTAGACAGGGGCTACTCCTACGAGCAGTACTTC; CDR3 protein: CASSLDRGYSYEQYF
clone size: .; J gene: TRBJ1-2; CDR3 length: 11; V gene: TRBV6-1; D gene: .; CDR3 DNA: TGTGCCAGCAGTGAAGCTGAACGGACTACCTTC; CDR3 protein: CASSEAERTTF
clone size: .; J gene: TRBJ1-2; CDR3 length: 12; V gene: TRBV18; D gene: .; CDR3 DNA: TGTGCCAGCTCACCAGACAACCGGGGCTACACCTTC; CDR3 protein: CASSPDNRGYTF
clone size: once; J gene: TRBJ2-3; CDR3 length: 14; V gene: TRBV6-2/TRBV6-3; D gene: .; CDR3 DNA: TGTGCCAGCAGTTACAGGGCAGGGCCAGATACGCAGTATTTT; CDR3 protein: CASSYRAGPDTQYF
clone size: .; J gene: TRBJ1-2; CDR3 length: 16; V gene: TRBV29-1; D gene: .; CDR3 DNA: TGCAGCGTAGAGGGCGGTCCAGGCCTCTCTAACTATGGCTACACCTTC; CDR3 protein: CSVEGGPGLSNYGYTF
clone size: .; J gene: TRBJ2-1; CDR3 length: 15; V gene: TRBV9; D gene: .; CDR3 DNA: TGTGCCAGCAGCGTAGGGGGTAGCGGTCACAATGAGCAGTTCTTC; CDR3 protein: CASSVGGSGHNEQFF
clone size: .; J gene: TRBJ1-2; CDR3 length: 17; V gene: TRBV19; D gene: TRBD1; CDR3 DNA: TGTGCCAGTAGTATAGCCGGGACAGGGGGCAATAACTATGGCTACACCTTC; CDR3 protein: CASSIAGTGGNNYGYTF
clone size: once; J gene: TRBJ1-2; CDR3 length: 15; V gene: TRBV4-3; D gene: .; CDR3 DNA: TGCGCCAGCAGCCAAACAGGCAAAGCTAACTATGGCTACACCTTC; CDR3 protein: CASSQTGKANYGYTF
clone size: .; J gene: TRBJ1-5; CDR3 length: 15; V gene: TRBV3-1/TRBV3-2; D gene: .; CDR3 DNA: TGTGCCAGCAGCCTGACGGGAGTTAGCAATCAGCCCCAGCATTTT; CDR3 protein: CASSLTGVSNQPQHF
clone size: .; J gene: TRBJ2-7; CDR3 length: 19; V gene: TRBV5-1; D gene: TRBD1; CDR3 DNA: TGCGCCAGCAGCTTGGCCATTCGGGTGACAGGGGGACCATCCTACGAGCAGTACTTC; CDR3 protein: CASSLAIRVTGGPSYEQYF